The 18 T cell receptor beta chains listed next were all sequenced from one sample in a study of T cells in Graves' hyperthyroidism and ophthalmopathy. RNA transcripts served as the template for amplifying TCR beta CDR3 regions. A set of HTBI primers served as the primers for a first-round RT-PCR of the TCR CDR3. In TCRdb, the multiplex PCR reads were re-called with MiXCR into one record per CDR3 protein. The table includes more than 350,000 distinct CDR3 sequences, about 16% detected once. Sequenced material: blood. Receptors were obtained from a woman aged 55-70 years with Graves' ophthalmopathy.

The sample holds many counts of this clonotype. This chain connects TRBV6-1 to TRBJ2-5; D may be TRBD2 (6 bases). The CDR3 is 15 residues long. Germline-derived CDR1 and CDR2 are MNHNS and SASEGT. V was trimmed by 8 bases and J by 7 bases, leaving 23 bases between them. CDR3 DNA: TGTGCCAGCTCCTCAGAAGTGGGGAGGTTAGGGACCCAGTACTTC. It yields the protein CASSSEVGRLGTQYF.

The CDR3 spells CASGFEAGGISGELFF. The CDR3 nucleotides read TGTGCTAGTGGTTTTGAAGCGGGAGGGATCTCCGGGGAGCTGTTTTTT. The chain couples TRBV12-5 to TRBJ2-2, with 10 bases that match TRBD2. Trimming at V came to 3 bases and at J to 6 bases, leaving 7 bases not matched to a gene. From germline, CDR1 is LGHNT and CDR2 FRNRAP. This CDR3 is 16 amino acids long.

This chain uses TRBV28 with TRBJ1-1; D gene uncertain. Germline CDR1 is MDHEN and CDR2 is SYDVKM. V lost 8 bases and J 11 bases, leaving 18 bases between the germline ends. This CDR3 region has 12 residues. The CDR3 loop reads CASGTYSFGAFF. Here the CDR3 DNA reads TGTGCCAGCGGCACCTACTCGTTTGGGGCTTTCTTT.

This clonotype was recorded a few times. The chain carries TRBV19 and TRBJ2-5; 8 bases match TRBD1. CDR1 is LNHDA and CDR2 is SQIVND in the germline V gene (reference sequence). The CDR3 loop spans 15 amino acids. Trimming removed 4 bases from V and 1 base from J; junction bases left unmatched: 5. The CDR3 bases are TGTGCCAGTAGTACTACAGGGGGTCCCCAAGAGACCCAGTACTTC. It is translated as CASSTTGGPQETQYF. The variable domain in full, completed from reference TRBV19 and TRBJ2-5, reads DGGITQSPKYLFRKEGQNVTLSCEQNLNHDAMYWYRQDPGQGLRLIYYSQIVNDFQKGDIAEGYSVSREKKESFPLTVTSAQKNPTAFYLCASSTTGGPQETQYFGPGTRLLVL.

At least ten counts were recorded for this clonotype. V gene TRBV20-1 combines with J gene TRBJ2-5; TRBD2 matches at 10 bases. The J segment lost 4 bases and the V segment lost 3 bases, leaving 14 bases of the junction unmatched. This CDR3 is built from 17 residues. The germline V gene encodes CDR1 DFQATT and CDR2 SNEGSKA (reference sequence). CDR3 nucleotide sequence: TGCAGTGCTAGCCCCTCCACAGCGGGAGGGCCCCCAGAGACCCAGTACTTC. It encodes CSASPSTAGGPPETQYF.

V is TRBV3-1 and J is TRBJ2-7; D not certain. CDR1 is LGHDT and CDR2 is YNNKEL in the germline V gene (reference sequence). This CDR3 is built from 17 residues. CDR3 residues: CGSSQGYYASRAYEQYF. The CDR3 nucleotides read TGTGGGAGCAGCCAAGGATATTACGCAAGCCGAGCCTACGAGCAGTACTTC.

This clonotype was picked up many times. At one end, the junction sequence differs from germline, possibly due to a read error. The chain employs TRBV11-2 and TRBJ2-1; tentatively, D is TRBD2 (6 bases). CDR3 length: 17 amino acids. CDR1 and CDR2 (germline): SGHAT, FQNNGV. Here the CDR3 reads CASRPPGGASSYNEQFF. CDR3 DNA: TGCGCCAGCAGACCCCCAGGCGGGGCCAGCTCCTACAATGAGCAGTTCTTC.

This clonotype was seen more than once but under ten times. This chain links TRBV18 with TRBJ1-2, with TRBD1 matching over 7 bases. There are 14 residues in the CDR3. V shed 6 bases and J 8 bases; nucleotides not matched to a gene: 12. Germline V gives CDR1 KGHSH, CDR2 LQKENI. CDR3 coding DNA: TGTGCCAGCTCGGTCGACAGGGTCCGGGAGGGCTACACCTTC. It is translated as CASSVDRVREGYTF.

This clonotype was seen many times. The rearrangement joins TRBV5-5 to TRBJ2-3, with a possible D match to TRBD1 (6 bases). Trimming pared 3 bases from V and 4 bases from J, leaving 18 bases between. Germline CDR1 is SGHKS and CDR2 is YYEKEE (reference sequence). This CDR3 has 16 residues. The CDR3 nucleotides read TGTGCCAGCAGCTGGGGGCCGGGAACGAGCGCAGATACGCAGTATTTT. As protein: CASSWGPGTSADTQYF.

Many counts were recorded for this clonotype. The CDR3 DNA sequence: TGTGCCAGCAGCTTCAGACAGACGGGGACTGAAGCTTTCTTT. Its translation is CASSFRQTGTEAFF. This chain joins TRBV3-1 and TRBJ1-1, with D possibly being TRBD1 (5 bases). This CDR3 has 14 residues. CDR1 and CDR2 from the germline V gene are LGHDT and YNNKEL (reference sequence). Trimming cost V 5 bases and J 5 bases, with 15 bases left between them. The full variable domain, rest sourced from reference TRBV3-1 and TRBJ1-1, is DTAVSQTPKYLVTQMGNDKSIKCEQNLGHDTMYWYKQDSKKFLKIMFSYNNKELIINETVPNRFSPKSPDKAHLNLHINSLELGDSAVYFCASSFRQTGTEAFFGQGTRLTVV.

Many counts were recorded for this clonotype. This chain joins TRBV28 and TRBJ1-5; 8 bases match TRBD1. The CDR3 is 13 residues long. Germline V gene lookup returns CDR1 MDHEN and CDR2 SYDVKM. Trimming at V came to 7 bases and at J to 7 bases, leaving 6 bases not matched to a gene. The CDR3 is CASIDRGSQPQHF. CDR3 sequence (DNA): TGTGCCAGCATTGACAGGGGTAGCCAGCCCCAGCATTTT.

This clonotype has just a few counts. The V and J genes are TRBV6-1 and TRBJ1-6; D possibly corresponds to TRBD1 (6 bases). The germline gives CDR1 MNHNS, CDR2 SASEGT. V lost 5 bases to trimming and J lost 0 bases, with 11 bases between them. The CDR3 is made up of 16 amino acids. In nucleotides, the CDR3 is TGTGCCAGCAGTACGGGGGCGAGCTCCTATAATTCACCCCTCCACTTT. Translation gives CASSTGASSYNSPLHF.

This clonotype was detected ten times or more. V is TRBV3-1 and J is TRBJ2-7; unclear D gene. Per the germline V gene, CDR1 is LGHDT and CDR2 is YNNKEL (reference sequence). This CDR3 region has 14 residues. V shed 3 bases and J shed 0 bases, with 9 bases lying between them. The DNA of the CDR3 is TGTGCCAGCAGCCATTCAGACGGCTCCTACGAGCAGTACTTC. Its protein product is CASSHSDGSYEQYF.

This clonotype was seen repeatedly, ten times or more. Written as DNA, the CDR3 is TGTGCCACCGCCCCCGGGACAGGTACATACAATGAGCAGTTCTTC. This translates into CATAPGTGTYNEQFF. The V gene is TRBV24-1, the J gene TRBJ2-1, with 8 bases fitting TRBD1. CDR1 and CDR2 (germline): KGHDR, SFDVKD. Germline trimming cut 9 bases from V and 4 bases from J; bases unmatched to any gene: 10. CDR3 length: 15 amino acids.

The table lists this clonotype with many counts. V is TRBV28 and J is TRBJ2-1, with 11 positions matching TRBD2. V was clipped by 5 bases and J by 10 bases; unmatched bases: 7. The CDR3 is made up of 14 amino acids. Germline CDR1 and CDR2: MDHEN and SYDVKM. For the CDR3, the DNA is TGTGCCAGCAGTACCACCGGGACTAGCGGAGAGCAGTTCTTC. Amino acid sequence: CASSTTGTSGEQFF.

This clonotype occurred many times. This chain links TRBV30 with TRBJ2-7; D is undetermined. CDR3 length: 11 amino acids. The germline V gene has CDR1 GTSNPN and CDR2 SVGIG (reference sequence). The V end lost 1 base, the J end lost 7 bases, and 8 bases lay between the germline ends. The DNA for the CDR3 is TGTGCCTGGAGTGGAATTGGGGAGCAGTACTTC. It encodes CAWSGIGEQYF.

This clonotype came up a few times. The chain uses TRBV19 and TRBJ2-2, with D possibly TRBD2 on 6 matching bases. Germline loops: CDR1 LNHDA, CDR2 SQIVND (reference sequence). Trimming stripped 7 bases from V and 5 bases from J, with 11 bases between. This CDR3 has 13 amino acids. CDR3 amino acids: CASTSGRTGELFF. The DNA of the CDR3 is TGTGCCAGTACCAGCGGGCGAACCGGGGAGCTGTTTTTT. Filled out from reference TRBV19 and TRBJ2-2, the complete variable domain reads DGGITQSPKYLFRKEGQNVTLSCEQNLNHDAMYWYRQDPGQGLRLIYYSQIVNDFQKGDIAEGYSVSREKKESFPLTVTSAQKNPTAFYLCASTSGRTGELFFGEGSRLTVL.

V gene TRBV7-7 combines with J gene TRBJ2-5, with a weak D call TRBD2 (6 bases). Germline V gives CDR1 SSHAT, CDR2 FNYEAQ (reference sequence). The CDR3 has 14 amino acids. V shed 3 bases and J shed 2 bases, with 10 bases lying between them. CDR3 sequence reads: CASSFSGGQETQYF. CDR3 nucleotides: TGTGCCAGCAGCTTCTCCGGGGGTCAAGAGACCCAGTACTTC. Based on the CDR3 plus reference TRBV7-7 and TRBJ2-5, the full variable domain is GAGVSQSPRYKVTKRGQDVTLRCDPISSHATLYWYQQALGQGPEFLTYFNYEAQPDKSGLPSDRFSAERPEGSISTLTIQRTEQRDSAMYRCASSFSGGQETQYFGPGTRLLVL.